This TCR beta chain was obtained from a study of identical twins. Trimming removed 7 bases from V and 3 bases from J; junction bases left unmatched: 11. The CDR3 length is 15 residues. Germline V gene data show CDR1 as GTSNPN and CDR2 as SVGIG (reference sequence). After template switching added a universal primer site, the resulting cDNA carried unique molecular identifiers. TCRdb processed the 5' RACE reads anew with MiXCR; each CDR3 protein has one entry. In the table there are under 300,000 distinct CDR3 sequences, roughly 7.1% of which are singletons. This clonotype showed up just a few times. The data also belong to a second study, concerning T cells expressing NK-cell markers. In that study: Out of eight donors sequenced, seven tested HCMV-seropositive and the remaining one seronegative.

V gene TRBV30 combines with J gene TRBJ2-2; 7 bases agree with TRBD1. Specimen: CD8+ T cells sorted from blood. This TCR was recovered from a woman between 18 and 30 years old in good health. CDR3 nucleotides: TGTGCCTCAAGTGGGCAGGGGGTGGACACCGGGGAGCTGTTTTTT. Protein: CASSGQGVDTGELFF.